The rows below give T cell receptor beta chains drawn from one sample of a study of T cell repertoires in cytomegalovirus infection. Using its own MiXCR run on the reads, TCRdb lists one record per CDR3 protein. This table holds some 220,000 distinct CDR3 sequences, approximately 7% found once. Specimen: PBMCs. The receptor source for this set is a human donor in good health (CMV status not recorded). Some clones in this sample may be carry-over from other donors' samples. Both conserved end residues are part of each CDR3. The size entry gives once, few, many, or a class for an expanded clone.

clone_size: many; v_call: TRBV7-2; cdr3_aa: CASSSQAGFTYEQYF
clone_size: many; v_call: TRBV20-1; cdr3_aa: CSASTAGGPYNEQFF
clone_size: many; v_call: TRBV20-1; cdr3_aa: CSARLGLGTDTQYF
clone_size: many; v_call: TRBV2; cdr3_aa: CASSEAGGGRQETQYF
clone_size: many; v_call: TRBV7-9; cdr3_aa: CASSLGGQQNNEKLFF
clone_size: many; v_call: TRBV6-2/TRBV6-3; cdr3_aa: CASSYVGQRAYEQYF
clone_size: few; v_call: TRBV3-1; cdr3_aa: CASSRSTSTDTQYF
clone_size: many; v_call: TRBV29-1; cdr3_aa: CSVDQGGTEAFF
clone_size: few; v_call: TRBV28; cdr3_aa: CASTGTVHYEQYF
clone_size: many; v_call: TRBV7-2; cdr3_aa: CASSLGGITGELFF
clone_size: many; v_call: TRBV12-3/TRBV12-4; cdr3_aa: CASSLNQPGTEAFF
clone_size: many; v_call: TRBV7-2; cdr3_aa: CASSSSLMNTEAFF